This T cell receptor beta chain appears in the sequencing data of a study of human T cells and chemical hapten exposure. Study-wide background: Weekly scalp doses of diphenylcyclopropenone were given to patients during the approximately 25-week study. DPC (0.01%) was patch tested on the upper back and read at 6 days. General study points: Significantly more large CDR3 similarity clusters were formed by expanded TCRs than by controls.

Only a few counts were recorded for this clonotype. Its antigen is not identified. Looked up from germline, CDR1 is MDHEN and CDR2 is SYDVKM. CDR3 length equals 14 residues. Trimming at V came to 6 bases and at J to 4 bases, leaving 4 bases not matched to a gene. Regarding time point: pre-sensitization, week 0. Treatment indicated: therapeutic diphenylcyclopropenone sensitization with weekly scalp DPC. Unique molecular identifiers were affixed to discrete cDNA molecules within the library. TCRdb used MiXCR to reprocess the RACE reads, holding one entry per CDR3 protein. The sample lists some 74,000 distinct CDR3 sequences; about 14% were seen once.

The sequencing here drew on whole blood, taken in connection with sensitization to the hapten diphenylcyclopropenone (DPC). This TCR derives from a woman aged 45-59 years with alopecia areata. Some clones in this sample may be carry-over from other donors' samples. The gene calls are TRBV28 and TRBJ2-4; TRBD1 matches 9 bases. The CDR3: CASRETGGKNIQYF. CDR3 nucleotides: TGTGCCAGCAGAGAGACAGGGGGAAAAAACATTCAGTACTTC. Supplemented by reference TRBV28 and TRBJ2-4, the full variable domain reads DVKVTQSSRYLVKRTGEKVFLECVQDMDHENMFWYRQDPGLGLRLIYFSYDVKMKEKGDIPEGYSVSREKKERFSLILESASTNQTSMYLCASRETGGKNIQYFGAGTRLSVL.